One and the same sample provided the 14 T cell receptor beta chains below, sequenced in a study of T cell changes during pregnancy in multiple sclerosis. Data came from immunoSEQ multiplex PCR; TCRdb stores just in-frame clones and leaves some out. This sample yields over 45,000 clones, of which roughly 90% are seen a single time; 2.5% to 3% belongs to the top ten. The input for sequencing was peripheral blood, taken in the third trimester of pregnancy. Receptors originate from a female donor in good health, enrolled as a control in a pregnancy study.

The rearrangement uses TRBV5-4 and TRBJ1-6; tentative D call: TRBD1 (5 bases). With 0 bases removed from V and 9 bases from J, the gap between germline ends came to 16 bases. CDR1 and CDR2 (germline): SGHNT, YYREEE (reference sequence). The CDR3 runs to 16 residues. The CDR3 bases are TGTGCCAGCAGCTTGGAGCAGGGCCGGCCCAGTTCACCCCTCCACTTT. Protein product: CASSLEQGRPSSPLHF.

The chain is built from TRBV15 and TRBJ2-3, with D possibly matching TRBD2 (6 bases). This CDR3 is built from 15 residues. Germline V gene sequence: CDR1 LNHNV, CDR2 YYDKDF (reference sequence). Trimming removed 5 bases at V and 0 bases at J, with 12 bases between. The CDR3 sequence is CATSEGRGSTDTQYF. DNA for the CDR3: TGTGCCACCAGCGAGGGACGGGGGAGCACAGATACGCAGTATTTT. Drawing the rest from reference TRBV15 and TRBJ2-3, the complete variable domain is DAMVIQNPRYQVTQFGKPVTLSCSQTLNHNVMYWYQQKSSQAPKLLFHYYDKDFNNEADTPDNFQSRRPNTSFCFLDIRSPGLGDTAMYLCATSEGRGSTDTQYFGPGTRLTVL.

The rearrangement joins TRBV6-4 to TRBJ1-6, with unresolved D. Trimming took off 6 bases at V and 7 bases at J, with 13 bases between the two ends. Looked up from germline, CDR1 is MRHNA and CDR2 is SNTAGT. CDR3 length: 14 residues. CDR3 sequence (DNA): TGTGCCAGCAGCGCAACCGGGGAAAATTCACCCCTCCACTTT. Amino acids: CASSATGENSPLHF.

The J gene is TRBJ1-4, the V gene TRBV14; maybe TRBD1 (5 bases). Germline CDR1 SGHDN, CDR2 FVKESK. The V gene lost 4 bases and the J gene lost 0 bases, with 24 bases spanning the gap. The CDR3 extends over 20 amino acids. CDR3 residues: CASSRKRPAGGRTTNEKLFF. CDR3 nucleotides: TGTGCCAGCAGCCGAAAGCGACCGGCGGGGGGTAGGACAACTAATGAAAAACTGTTTTTT. Using reference TRBV14 and TRBJ1-4 for the parts outside the CDR3, the full variable domain is EAGVTQFPSHSVIEKGQTVTLRCDPISGHDNLYWYRRVMGKEIKFLLHFVKESKQDESGMPNNRFLAERTGGTYSTLKVQPAELEDSGVYFCASSRKRPAGGRTTNEKLFFGSGTQLSVL.

V is TRBV4-3 and J is TRBJ2-7; 7 bases fit TRBD1. Trimming removed 0 bases from V and 3 bases from J; junction bases left unmatched: 5. Per the germline V gene, CDR1 is LGHNA and CDR2 is YSLEER. The CDR3 has 15 residues. CDR3 protein: CASSQDLPGGYEQYF. The CDR3 coding sequence is TGCGCCAGCAGCCAAGATCTGCCAGGGGGCTACGAGCAGTACTTC.

This chain uses TRBV10-3 with TRBJ1-1; the D is unclear. Germline lookup yields CDR1 ENHRY and CDR2 SYGVKD. The CDR3 covers 12 residues. The V and J ends lost 3 bases and 8 bases respectively, with 10 bases between them. CDR3 protein: CAISERTAEAFF. CDR3 nucleotide sequence: TGTGCCATCAGTGAAAGAACTGCCGAAGCTTTCTTT.

The chain couples TRBV10-2 to TRBJ2-7; D might be TRBD2 (6 bases). CDR1 and CDR2 from the germline V gene are WSHSY and SAAADI. Trimming left V 7 bases short and J 0 bases short, with 13 bases between. The CDR3 sequence is 14 residues long. The CDR3 region is CASIPGLASYEQYF. The DNA of the CDR3 is TGCGCCAGCATTCCGGGACTGGCCTCCTACGAGCAGTACTTC.

The rearrangement links TRBV7-2 to TRBJ2-7, with 7 bases that match TRBD1. The trim removed 1 base at V and 2 bases at J, leaving 11 bases unmatched. CDR1 is SGHTA and CDR2 is FQGNSA in the germline V gene. This CDR3 is 17 amino acids long. The CDR3 DNA reads TGTGCCAGCAGCTTAGACCCCCCCCGACAGGGAACCTACGAGCAGTACTTC. Its protein product is CASSLDPPRQGTYEQYF.

The chain links TRBV15 to TRBJ1-3, with 9 bases lining up with TRBD1. CDR1 and CDR2 from the germline V gene are LNHNV and YYDKDF (reference sequence). This CDR3 region has 15 residues. J lost 4 bases, V lost 3 bases, and 4 bases had no gene match. CDR3: CATSSRTGDGNTIYF. The CDR3 bases are TGTGCCACCAGCAGTAGGACAGGGGACGGAAACACCATATATTTT.

The V and J genes are TRBV5-5 and TRBJ2-5; perhaps TRBD2 as D (6 bases). Trimming shortened V by 4 bases and J by 0 bases, and 16 bases separated the two germline ends. Germline V gives CDR1 SGHKS, CDR2 YYEKEE (reference sequence). The CDR3 covers 16 residues. The CDR3 here is CASSPRGRLYQETQYF. As DNA, the CDR3 is TGTGCCAGCAGCCCCCGGGGGAGGCTGTACCAAGAGACCCAGTACTTC.

The CDR3 nucleotides are TGTGCCAGCTCACCTTTTATAACAGAGAACACTGAAGCTTTCTTT. Encoded protein: CASSPFITENTEAFF. V is TRBV18 and J is TRBJ1-1; no clear D. The CDR3 runs 15 residues. Germline assignment: CDR1 KGHSH and CDR2 LQKENI. The V gene lost 3 bases and the J gene lost 1 base, with 12 bases spanning the gap. Combining the CDR3 with reference TRBV18 and TRBJ1-1 gives the whole variable domain NAGVMQNPRHLVRRRGQEARLRCSPMKGHSHVYWYRQLPEEGLKFMVYLQKENIIDESGMPKERFSAEFPKEGPSILRIQQVVRGDSAAYFCASSPFITENTEAFFGQGTRLTVV.

A word on this clone: Its ends do not fully match the called genes, so a read error is possible. Other DNA sequences in the sample encode the same CDR3. The rearrangement links TRBV4-3 to TRBJ1-6; 7 bases align to TRBD1. The CDR3 is made up of 16 amino acids. Germline lookup yields CDR1 LGHNA and CDR2 YSLEER. CDR3 nucleotides: TGCGCCAGCAGCCAAGATCCAAACAGGGGTAATTCACCCCTCCATTTT. Protein sequence: CASSQDPNRGNSPLHF.

This clone has more than one count but fewer than ten. This chain joins TRBV27 and TRBJ2-3, with TRBD1 matching 7 bases. V gave up 9 bases and J gave up 3 bases; unmatched junction bases: 9. This CDR3 is 14 amino acids long. The germline V gene has CDR1 MNHEY and CDR2 SMNVEV (reference sequence). The CDR3, as DNA: TGTGCCAGTAACTCCGGGACAGAGACAGATACGCAGTATTTT. It codes for CASNSGTETDTQYF.

The gene calls are TRBV5-1 and TRBJ1-6; 7 bases align to TRBD1. Germline V lookup: CDR1 SGHRS, CDR2 YFSETQ. The ends lost 4 bases at V and 6 bases at J; junction bases unmatched: 7. The CDR3 sequence is 15 residues long. In nucleotides, the CDR3 is TGCGCCAGCAGCGACTGGACAGGAGGTAATTCACCCCTCCACTTT. It is translated as CASSDWTGGNSPLHF.